The entry that follows covers one TCR beta chain sequence. The data stem from a study of blood T cell repertoires in COVID-19. Study background: Specimens from acute and convalescent COVID-19 originated in the United States, Italy and Spain. The cDNA or gDNA used as material had been derived from T cells, B-cell-depleted T cells, or PBMCs.

In the original processing: Amplified reference gene primers provided the basis for estimating nucleated cell counts. Generated by immunoSEQ multiplex PCR, the TCRdb table keeps only in-frame clones and is missing some. V and J calls and clone size come straight from that table; D and trimming were deduced from the DNA. The sample includes about 120,000 clones, around 91% of them seen just once. This TCR derives from a man aged 65-85 years with active or convalescent COVID-19. Sequenced input: peripheral blood.

The CDR3 loop reads CASSPSRQGSYNEQFF. In DNA, the CDR3 is TGTGCCAGCTCACCTTCTAGACAGGGCTCCTACAATGAGCAGTTCTTC. The chain combines TRBV18 with TRBJ2-1, with 7 bases matching TRBD1. The CDR3 loop spans 16 amino acids. V shed 3 bases and J 0 bases; nucleotides not matched to a gene: 5. From germline, CDR1 is KGHSH and CDR2 LQKENI.